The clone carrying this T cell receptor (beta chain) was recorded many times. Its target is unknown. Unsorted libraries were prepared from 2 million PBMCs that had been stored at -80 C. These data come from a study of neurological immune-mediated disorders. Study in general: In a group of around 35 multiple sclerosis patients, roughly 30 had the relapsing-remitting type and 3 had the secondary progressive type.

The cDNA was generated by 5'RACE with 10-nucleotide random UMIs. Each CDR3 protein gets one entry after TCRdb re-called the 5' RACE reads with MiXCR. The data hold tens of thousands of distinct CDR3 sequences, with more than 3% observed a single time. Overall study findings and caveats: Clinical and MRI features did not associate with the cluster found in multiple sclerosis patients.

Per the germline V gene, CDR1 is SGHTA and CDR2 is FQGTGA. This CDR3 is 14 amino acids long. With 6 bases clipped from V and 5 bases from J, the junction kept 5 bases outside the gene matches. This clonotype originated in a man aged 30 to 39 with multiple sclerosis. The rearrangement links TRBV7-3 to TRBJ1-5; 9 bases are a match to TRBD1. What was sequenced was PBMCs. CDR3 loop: CASSETGGDQPQHF. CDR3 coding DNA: TGTGCCAGCAGTGAGACAGGGGGAGATCAGCCCCAGCATTTT.